The T cell receptor (beta chain) under discussion was sequenced for a study of PD-1 blockade in classical Hodgkin lymphoma. Study-wide results and caveats: Newly diagnosed and completely responding patients shared comparable baseline diversity. The authors excluded patients who started nivolumab under 1 year after ASCT. The study reported lower baseline TCR diversity in newly diagnosed patients than in healthy donors.

As to this clone: The antigen remains undetermined.

This CDR3 comprises 13 residues. Per the germline V gene, CDR1 is SGDLS and CDR2 is YYNGEE. V lost 0 bases and J 6 bases, leaving 10 bases between the germline ends. Data came from immunoSEQ multiplex PCR; TCRdb stores just in-frame clones and leaves some out. The top ten hold approximately 17% of the sample, which has tens of thousands of clones, about 83% seen once. Time point described: cycle 4 day 1 (C4D1), after about 6 weeks of nivolumab. Relapse after autologous stem cell transplantation occurred in every patient, and brentuximab vedotin exposure varied. The gene calls are TRBV9 and TRBJ2-7; D is uncertain. Specimen: peripheral blood mononuclear cells (PBMCs), collected before the fourth cycle of nivolumab. This TCR came from a human donor with classical Hodgkin lymphoma. The CDR3 reads CASSVAQTSEQYF. DNA for the CDR3: TGTGCCAGCAGCGTAGCTCAAACTTCCGAGCAGTACTTC.